This TCR beta chain was captured in a study of blood T cell repertoires in COVID-19. Study-level background: COVID-19 samples collected from the United States, Italy and Spain covered acute and convalescent phases. T cells, B-cell-depleted T cells, or PBMCs provided the cDNA or gDNA that served as material.

Seattle researchers signed up patients amid active infection and tracked them longitudinally. Germline CDR1 and CDR2: SEHNR and FQNEAQ (reference sequence). CDR3 length equals 15 residues. V was shortened by 5 bases and J by 9 bases, with 17 bases between the two germline ends. As processed by the authors: How many nucleated cells were present was estimated from reference gene primer amplification. The data were produced by immunoSEQ multiplex PCR, yet TCRdb's version contains in-frame clones alone and is incomplete. The V and J calls and clone size come from that table; D and trimming were worked out from the DNA. Of nearly 95,000 clones listed, roughly 70% were seen once; the top ten hold 3.9%. A few counts support this clone.

Material for sequencing was peripheral blood. The clonotype was recovered from a man aged 65 to 79 with COVID-19, enrolled during active disease. The chain joins TRBV7-9 to TRBJ1-6; D possibly corresponds to TRBD1 (5 bases). CDR3 residues: CASSPLMGGSSPLHF. CDR3 nucleotide sequence: TGTGCCAGCAGCCCACTTATGGGGGGATCTTCACCCCTCCACTTT. The full variable domain, with the rest looked up from reference TRBV7-9 and TRBJ1-6, is DTGVSQNPRHKITKRGQNVTFRCDPISEHNRLYWYRQTLGQGPEFLTYFQNEAQLEKSRLLSDRFSAERPKGSFSTLEIQRTEQGDSAMYLCASSPLMGGSSPLHFGNGTRLTVT.